Listed below are T cell receptor beta chains from one sample, sequenced in a study of blood T cell repertoires in COVID-19. Using immunoSEQ multiplex PCR, the repertoire was profiled, and TCRdb retains in-frame clones only, with some absent. The sample records roughly 130,000 clones, roughly 78% being singletons. Specimen: peripheral blood. The origin of the receptors is a man in his 60s with active or convalescent COVID-19. The CDR3 runs from the conserved cysteine through the conserved F or W. A D gene is named only where the DNA matches it firmly. The size of a clone is reported for some rows only, either as once, few or many, or as a class for expanded clones.

>TRBJ2-6|.|TRBD2|TRBV6-6
TGTGCCAGCAGTCCGGGACTAGCGGGAGTAGCCGGGGCCAACGTCCTGACTTTC
CASSPGLAGVAGANVLTF
>TRBJ2-5|.|.|TRBV5-1
TGCGCCAGCAGCTTGCGGACAGTCCAAGAGACCCAGTACTTC
CASSLRTVQETQYF
>TRBJ1-5|.|.|TRBV24-1
TGTGCCACCAGTGATTTGCAGGGCCTCAATCAGCCCCAGCATTTT
CATSDLQGLNQPQHF
>TRBJ1-2|.|.|TRBV10-3
TGTGCCATCAGTGAATCCGGGACAAGATATGGCTACACCTTC
CAISESGTRYGYTF
>TRBJ1-4|.|.|TRBV24-1
TGTGCCACCAGTGATACGCGCTCAACTAATGAAAAACTGTTTTTT
CATSDTRSTNEKLFF
>TRBJ2-1|.|.|TRBV3-1/TRBV3-2
TGTGCCAGCAGCGCCCAGGGGGCGGGAGGGCGGAATGAGCAGTTCTTC
CASSAQGAGGRNEQFF
>TRBJ2-1|.|TRBD2|TRBV7-2
TGTGCCAGCAGCCCCCAGGGAGGGGTCAATGAGCAGTTCTTC
CASSPQGGVNEQFF
>TRBJ2-7|.|TRBD1|TRBV7-9
TGTGCCAGCAGCTTGGGACAGGGCCTCTACGAGCAGTACTTC
CASSLGQGLYEQYF
>TRBJ1-3|.|.|TRBV7-2
TGTGCCAGCAGCATCAACAGGTCCCCTAGGCTATATTTT
CASSINRSPRLYF
>TRBJ1-1|.|.|TRBV4-3
TGCGCCAGCAGCCCCTCGCTCCGGGGTGACACTGAAGCTTTCTTT
CASSPSLRGDTEAFF
>TRBJ2-1|.|TRBD2|TRBV4-3
TGCGCCAGCAGCCGGGCGGGACTAGCGGGAGGTGGTGAGCAGTTCTTC
CASSRAGLAGGGEQFF
>TRBJ2-7|.|.|TRBV4-1
TGCGCCAGCAGCCAAATACTTGAACCTGAGCAGTACTTC
CASSQILEPEQYF
>TRBJ2-7|once|.|TRBV6-5
TGTGCCACCACCCGGACAGACACCTACGAGCAGTACTTC
CATTRTDTYEQYF
>TRBJ2-5|.|.|TRBV28
TGTGCCAGCAGATCTACCCGGGAGACCCAGTACTTC
CASRSTRETQYF
>TRBJ2-7|.|TRBD1|TRBV19
TGTGCCAGTAGTATAGGGGGACAGGGTCACTCCTACGAGCAGTACTTC
CASSIGGQGHSYEQYF
>TRBJ1-4|.|TRBD1|TRBV4-2
TGTGCCAGCAGCCAGGGGGACAGGGTTGGTAATGAAAAACTGTTTTTT
CASSQGDRVGNEKLFF
>TRBJ2-1|.|TRBD2|TRBV4-1
TGCGCCAGCAGCCTCGGACTAGCGGGCCTCACGGGGGAGCAGTTCTTC
CASSLGLAGLTGEQFF
>TRBJ2-3|few|.|TRBV10-3
TGTGCCATCAGTGAGTCCTCAGATACGCAGTATTTT
CAISESSDTQYF
>TRBJ2-3|.|.|TRBV15
TGTGCCACCAGCCCACGACTTGATCGCACAGATACGCAGTATTTT
CATSPRLDRTDTQYF
>TRBJ1-5|.|.|TRBV7-9
TGTGCCAGCAGCTTAGGAACAGGGATCGATCAGCCCCAGCATTTT
CASSLGTGIDQPQHF
>TRBJ2-6|.|.|TRBV7-2
TGTGCCAGCAGCCCCCCCGGCGTCCTGACTTTC
CASSPPGVLTF
>TRBJ2-1|.|.|TRBV5-1
TGCGCCAGCAGCTTGTGGGTTGGGGCATCTAATGAGCAGTTCTTC
CASSLWVGASNEQFF
>TRBJ2-7|.|TRBD2|TRBV7-8
TGTGCCAGCAGCTTAGTGGGGGCTAGCGGGCCATACGAGCAGTACTTC
CASSLVGASGPYEQYF
>TRBJ1-2|few|TRBD1|TRBV28
TGTGCCAGCACCACAGGGGGCGCGGATGGCTACACCTTC
CASTTGGADGYTF
>TRBJ1-5|.|.|TRBV18
TGTGCCAGCTCACCAGGACTCCGGGTCATCACTGGCAATCAGCCCCAGCATTTT
CASSPGLRVITGNQPQHF
>TRBJ1-1|.|TRBD1|TRBV7-2
TGTGCCAGCAGCCGCGACAGGGGGACTGAAGCTTTCTTT
CASSRDRGTEAFF
>TRBJ2-3|.|TRBD1|TRBV5-4
TGTGCCAGCAGTAAGCAGGGGCCCCGGACAGGAGATACGCAGTATTTT
CASSKQGPRTGDTQYF
>TRBJ2-7|.|.|TRBV10-2
TGCGCCAGCAAAGACAGCAATAGGTACGAGCAGTACTTC
CASKDSNRYEQYF
>TRBJ1-2|.|.|TRBV9
TGTGCCAGCAGCGTAGGATGGGCTACCTATGGCTACACCTTC
CASSVGWATYGYTF
>TRBJ1-5|.|.|TRBV20-1
TGCAGTGCTAGTTTATCATTTCTGGGCCAATTACCTTTAAGCAATCAGCCCCAGCATTTT
CSASLSFLGQLPLSNQPQHF
>TRBJ2-5|.|.|TRBV3-1/TRBV3-2
TGTGCCAGCAGCCAGACTCGATCAGAGACCCAGTACTTC
CASSQTRSETQYF
>TRBJ1-3|.|TRBD1|TRBV28
TGTGCCAGCAGTCACCTGACAGGGGCGGGTGGAAACACCATATATTTT
CASSHLTGAGGNTIYF